The present T cell receptor (beta chain) was sequenced within a study of blood T cell repertoires in COVID-19. Study-level information: Acute-phase and convalescent COVID-19 samples originated in the United States, Italy and Spain. The cDNA or gDNA used as material had been derived from T cells, B-cell-depleted T cells, or PBMCs.

Germline CDR1 is LNHNV and CDR2 is YYDKDF (reference sequence). With 4 bases removed from V and 4 bases from J, the gap between germline ends came to 11 bases. The CDR3 sequence is 15 residues long. How the authors handled the data: Researchers report that nucleated cell counts were estimated from reference gene primer amplification. Profiling relied on immunoSEQ multiplex PCR, and the TCRdb table lists in-frame clones only, not all of them. The V and J calls and clone size are taken from that table; D and trimming were inferred from the DNA. The repertoire holds approximately 250,000 clones, with over 70% as singletons.

The V gene is TRBV15, the J gene TRBJ1-6; D gene ambiguous. The receptor was isolated from a human donor in a cohort sampled during active COVID-19. Source material: peripheral blood. The CDR3 reads CATSTETGYNSPLHF. CDR3 DNA sequence: TGTGCCACCAGCACAGAGACGGGATATAATTCACCCCTCCACTTT.